Presented here are 24 T cell receptor beta chains from one specimen sequenced in a study of identical twins (dated by TCRdb to about 2016). Receptor libraries were prepared by 5' RACE. Instrument on record: Illumina HiSeq 2000. TCRdb reran the public reads through fastp at Q25 and MiXCR, keeping productive beta chains. Merged by CDR3 protein, the rows form single entries marked with the most common genes and DNA. In all, the sample holds 1.5 million to 2 million distinct CDR3 sequences, and 32% of those were seen once. The top ten clonotypes cover less than 0.35% of the sample. Sequences were obtained from cord blood. The receptor source for this set is a newborn girl in good health.

The rearrangement links TRBV27 to TRBJ2-3; TRBD1 matches at 9 bases. Germline CDR1 reads MNHEY; CDR2 reads SMNVEV (reference sequence). The V gene end was trimmed by 5 bases and the J gene end by 9 bases; junction bases not matched to a gene: 9. The CDR3 covers 14 residues. This chain's CDR3 is CASSTKQQGATQYF. DNA for the CDR3: TGTGCCAGCAGTACAAAACAACAGGGGGCAACGCAGTATTTT.

This chain uses TRBV15 with TRBJ2-2; D remains ambiguous. The CDR3 spans 13 residues. Trimming cost V 5 bases and J 6 bases, with 10 bases left between them. Germline V gives CDR1 LNHNV, CDR2 YYDKDF (reference sequence). The CDR3 protein is CATSWNPAGELFF. Here the CDR3 DNA reads TGTGCCACCAGCTGGAACCCGGCCGGGGAGCTGTTTTTT.

This chain links TRBV3-1 with TRBJ1-4, with a weak D call TRBD1 (5 bases). Trimming stripped 4 bases from V and 8 bases from J, with 14 bases between. Germline-derived CDR1 and CDR2 are LGHDT and YNNKEL (reference sequence). The CDR3 sequence is 14 residues long. DNA of the CDR3: TGTGCCAGCAGCCGAGGGGAGAGCGAGGAAAAACTGTTTTTT. It codes for CASSRGESEEKLFF. The entire variable domain, with the rest obtained from reference TRBV3-1 and TRBJ1-4, is as follows: DTAVSQTPKYLVTQMGNDKSIKCEQNLGHDTMYWYKQDSKKFLKIMFSYNNKELIINETVPNRFSPKSPDKAHLNLHINSLELGDSAVYFCASSRGESEEKLFFGSGTQLSVL.

This clonotype turned up a few times. CDR3 bases: TGTGCCAGCATCAGTAGCGGGAGTGGCACAGATACGCAGTATTTT. Encoded protein: CASISSGSGTDTQYF. The chain combines TRBV14 with TRBJ2-3, with TRBD2 identical over 9 bases. Germline V lookup: CDR1 SGHDN, CDR2 FVKESK. Trimming at V came to 7 bases and at J to 1 base, leaving 6 bases not matched to a gene. The CDR3 is made up of 15 amino acids.

This clonotype has ten or more counts. This CDR3 reads CASSLAGGANQPQHF. The DNA of the CDR3 is TGTGCCAGCAGTTTAGCGGGCGGCGCGAATCAGCCCCAGCATTTT. The V gene is TRBV12-3 or TRBV12-4, the J gene TRBJ1-5; no reliable D call. There are 15 residues in the CDR3. Trimming stripped 0 bases from V and 4 bases from J, with 10 bases between.

The gene calls are TRBV29-1 and TRBJ2-5, with 15 bases identical to TRBD2. V dropped 6 bases and J dropped 3; count of bases not matched to a gene: 11. The germline V gene encodes CDR1 SQVTM and CDR2 ANQGSEA. This CDR3 has 17 residues. The CDR3 protein is CSVDGLAGGEREETQYF. The CDR3 DNA sequence: TGCAGCGTAGATGGACTAGCGGGAGGGGAGAGAGAAGAGACCCAGTACTTC.

The V gene is TRBV7-2, the J gene TRBJ2-5, with 8 bases lining up with TRBD2. The V segment lost 3 bases and the J segment 5 bases; nucleotides outside the gene matches: 8. Germline CDR1 and CDR2: SGHTA and FQGNSA. CDR3 length equals 15 residues. The CDR3 spells CASSFQRGGHETQYF. CDR3 DNA: TGTGCCAGCAGCTTCCAACGGGGGGGCCACGAGACCCAGTACTTC.

The chain combines TRBV20-1 with TRBJ2-7, with 9 bases identical to TRBD1. CDR3 size: 14 residues. In germline, CDR1 is DFQATT, CDR2 SNEGSKA (reference sequence). V shed 4 bases, J shed 8 bases, and the junction held 12 bases outside the gene matches. The CDR3 reads CSAIPGQGLSQQYF. DNA for the CDR3: TGCAGTGCTATTCCGGGACAGGGTCTTTCCCAGCAGTACTTC.

The V and J genes are TRBV27 and TRBJ1-5; weak D call: TRBD1 (5 bases). Germline V lookup: CDR1 MNHEY, CDR2 SMNVEV (reference sequence). The CDR3 is 15 amino acids. Trimming took 6 bases from V and 2 from J, leaving 14 bases between them. The CDR3 is CASSLTQGGNQPQHF. CDR3 in DNA: TGTGCCAGCAGCCTTACTCAGGGCGGCAATCAGCCCCAGCATTTT.

This clonotype has ten or more counts. The chain recombines TRBV6-1 with TRBJ1-2; no clear D gene. This CDR3 spans 12 amino acids. CDR1 and CDR2 from the germline V gene are MNHNS and SASEGT. V dropped 3 bases and J dropped 2 bases, with 4 bases sitting between them. In DNA, the CDR3 is TGTGCCAGCAGTGACGGGAACTATGGCTACACCTTC. This encodes CASSDGNYGYTF.

The rearrangement links TRBV3-1 to TRBJ2-5; TRBD1 might be the D (5 bases). Deletions cut 0 bases from V and 5 bases from J, with 13 bases between. Germline CDR1 and CDR2: LGHDT and YNNKEL (reference sequence). The CDR3 is 15 amino acids. The CDR3 DNA reads as TGTGCCAGCAGCCAAGATGTGGGGCGCTTGGAGACCCAGTACTTC. It codes for CASSQDVGRLETQYF.

The chain combines TRBV7-2 with TRBJ2-5; 10 bases match TRBD1. The closer fit of TRBJ2-7 to the DNA end suggests the J call may be wrong. The germline V gene encodes CDR1 SGHTA and CDR2 FQGNSA. The CDR3 length is 14 residues. The DNA of the CDR3 is TGTGCCAGCAGCTTAAGACAGGGGGCCCACGAGCAGTACTTC. It yields the protein CASSLRQGAHEQYF.

This clonotype turned up a few times. This chain uses TRBV4-2 with TRBJ2-3; the match to TRBD2 covers 9 bases. This CDR3 contains 16 residues. Losses at the gene ends were 1 base for V and 0 bases for J; bases not matched to a gene: 2. Germline V gives CDR1 LGHNA, CDR2 YNFKEQ. The CDR3 spells CASSQGGTSSTDTQYF. The CDR3 nucleotides are TGTGCCAGCAGCCAAGGCGGGACTAGCAGCACAGATACGCAGTATTTT.

The chain joins TRBV9 to TRBJ2-5; D possibly corresponds to TRBD1 (6 bases). Germline V CDR1 and CDR2: SGDLS, YYNGEE. With 0 bases removed from V and 5 bases from J, the gap between germline ends came to 14 bases. The CDR3 consists of 15 residues. The DNA for the CDR3 is TGTGCCAGCAGCGTAGAGGGCAGGGGTTTTGAGACCCAGTACTTC. Translated, it gives CASSVEGRGFETQYF.

The CDR3 loop reads CASSNSGGAETQYF. CDR3 nucleotides: TGTGCCAGCAGCAATAGCGGGGGGGCCGAGACCCAGTACTTC. This chain connects TRBV21-1 to TRBJ2-5; the tabulated D call, TRBD1, remains unverified against the DNA. TRBV21-1 corresponds to a pseudogene. The CDR3 loop spans 14 amino acids.

This clonotype was counted a few times. The CDR3 is CASSFQLGPYEQYF. CDR3 coding DNA: TGTGCCAGCAGCTTCCAACTGGGGCCCTACGAGCAGTACTTC. The chain employs TRBV11-2 and TRBJ2-7; tentative D call: TRBD1 (5 bases). The ends were cut back, 3 bases at V and 2 bases at J, with 11 bases in the middle. The CDR3 is made up of 14 amino acids. The germline CDR1 and CDR2 sequences are SGHAT and FQNNGV.

Regarding this clonotype: Sequence at one end of the junction differs from germline and may be a read error. This chain links TRBV10-3 with TRBJ2-1; possibly TRBD2 for D (6 bases). The CDR3 is made up of 14 amino acids. Germline assignment: CDR1 ENHRY and CDR2 SYGVKD. CDR3 in DNA: TGTGCCGTCAGTGAGTCCGGGAGCTACAATGAGCAGTTCTTC. It codes for CAVSESGSYNEQFF.

This clonotype showed up just a few times. This chain uses TRBV20-1 with TRBJ2-4; 12 bases align to TRBD2. The assigned J gene may be wrong: the sequence end matches TRBJ2-7 better. This CDR3 has 14 amino acids. CDR1 and CDR2 from the germline V gene are DFQATT and SNEGSKA (reference sequence). CDR3 protein: CSQRSWTSGNEQYF. DNA for the CDR3: TGCAGTCAAAGATCCTGGACTAGCGGGAACGAGCAGTACTTC.

This clonotype was observed a handful of times. The V and J genes are TRBV5-1 and TRBJ2-1, with 13 bases identical to TRBD2. Trimming cost V 0 bases and J 6 bases; bases outside gene matches: 6. There are 17 residues in the CDR3. Looked up from germline, CDR1 is SGHRS and CDR2 is YFSETQ. CDR3 sequence (DNA): TGCGCCAGCAGCTTGGATCTGACTAGCGGGGGGCTCAATGAGCAGTTCTTC. Residues: CASSLDLTSGGLNEQFF.

The chain links TRBV3-1 to TRBJ1-2; D is ambiguous. The germline V gene encodes CDR1 LGHDT and CDR2 YNNKEL (reference sequence). The CDR3 contains 13 residues. Trimming left V 7 bases short and J 4 bases short, with 13 bases between. The CDR3 here is CASTWAGAYGYTF. The CDR3 DNA follows: TGTGCCAGCACCTGGGCGGGCGCCTATGGCTACACCTTC.

The chain couples TRBV11-2 to TRBJ2-5, with D perhaps TRBD2 (5 bases). V was pared by 3 bases and J by 5 bases, with 16 bases between. From germline, CDR1 is SGHAT and CDR2 FQNNGV. The CDR3 length is 15 residues. CDR3 DNA: TGTGCCAGCAGCTTCGATCTAGCAGGAGGCGAGACCCAGTACTTC. Encoded protein: CASSFDLAGGETQYF.

In its sample, this clonotype was seen a few times. This chain uses TRBV21-1 with TRBJ1-4; the table's TRBD1 call for D was not verified on the DNA. TRBV21-1 is an annotated pseudogene. This CDR3 has 15 residues. CDR3 sequence (DNA): TGTGCCAGCAGCACGGGTAGGAGGCGGTATGAAAAACTGTTTTTT. Its protein is CASSTGRRRYEKLFF.

The gene calls are TRBV20-1 and TRBJ2-7, with TRBD1 identical over 9 bases. The germline gives CDR1 DFQATT, CDR2 SNEGSKA (reference sequence). The CDR3 loop spans 14 amino acids. V was clipped by 1 base and J by 5 bases; unmatched bases: 6. In DNA form, the CDR3 reads TGCAGTGCTAGAGGGTGGACAGGGGACCACGAGCAGTACTTC. Its translation: CSARGWTGDHEQYF.

This clonotype was detected once. The genes are TRBV10-3 and TRBJ2-7; TRBD2 matches at 9 bases. Near its end, the DNA agrees better with TRBJ2-5, so the J call may be wrong. Germline V gene data show CDR1 as ENHRY and CDR2 as SYGVKD. CDR3 length equals 15 residues. CDR3 DNA sequence: TGTGCCATCAGTGGGGGCGGGGGGGCAAAGGAGACCCAGTACTTC. It yields the protein CAISGGGGAKETQYF.